Sequencing of this TCR beta chain was carried out in a study of T cell responses to AZD1222 COVID-19 vaccine. Study context: Pooling was applied to second doses at about 4 or about 12 weeks.

The data were produced by immunoSEQ multiplex PCR, yet TCRdb's version contains in-frame clones alone and is incomplete. The sample lists over 100,000 clones; about nine tenths were seen once. A word on this clone: As yet, its antigen is unknown.

V gave up 5 bases and J gave up 1 base, with 14 bases separating them. Germline CDR1 reads SEHNR; CDR2 reads FQNEAQ (reference sequence). The CDR3 is 15 amino acids. General observations from the study: The study sampled repertoires only after the peak T cell response. Reports say nearly half of spike-specific TCRs go after unmutated variant regions.

This sequence was found in an adult in good health. V is TRBV7-9 and J is TRBJ1-2; TRBD1 is a possible D gene (6 bases). Specimen: peripheral blood, collected on day 0 of AZD1222 vaccination. CDR3: CASSPTGLINYGYTF. Written as DNA, the CDR3 is TGTGCCAGCAGCCCCACAGGGTTAATTAACTATGGCTACACCTTC.